This entry lists 24 T cell receptor beta chains sequenced from one sample in a study of T-cell reconstitution after alpha-beta-depleted transplantation in children. Unique molecular identifiers were incorporated when the TCRbeta library was constructed. In TCRdb, the PCR reads were re-called with MiXCR into one record per CDR3 protein. Of more than 85,000 distinct CDR3 sequences in the sample, about 9.4% were seen once. The sample consisted of PBMCs from the stem cell graft donor, taken from the stem cell graft. These receptors originate from a human donor who donated a stem cell graft to a child with acute lymphoblastic leukemia.

This clonotype was counted at least ten times. V usage is TRBV27 and J usage is TRBJ1-2, with TRBD1 identical over 12 bases. Germline loops: CDR1 MNHEY, CDR2 SMNVEV (reference sequence). CDR3 length: 13 amino acids. Trimming took 4 bases from V and 8 from J; bases not matched to a gene: 2. The CDR3: CASSWGTGGGYTF. The CDR3 bases are TGTGCCAGCAGTTGGGGGACAGGGGGCGGCTACACCTTC.

This clonotype was seen at least ten times. The chain carries TRBV5-1 and TRBJ1-5; D remains unclear. Trimming stripped 2 bases from V and 5 bases from J, with 11 bases between. The CDR3 extends over 14 amino acids. Germline-derived CDR1 and CDR2 are SGHRS and YFSETQ. The CDR3 nucleotides read TGCGCCAGCAGCTTAAGGGTCGGGGATCAGCCCCAGCATTTT. This encodes CASSLRVGDQPQHF.

This chain links TRBV10-3 with TRBJ2-7; D ambiguous. Between the trimmed V and J ends, which lost 4 bases and 6 bases, there was a span of 13 bases. This CDR3 has 13 amino acids. Germline V gene sequence: CDR1 ENHRY, CDR2 SYGVKD. CDR3: CAISVGTVGEQYF. CDR3 DNA sequence: TGTGCCATCAGTGTAGGTACGGTTGGCGAGCAGTACTTC.

The table lists this clonotype with many counts. This chain joins TRBV7-8 and TRBJ2-2, with D perhaps matching TRBD1 or TRBD2 (5 bases each). The germline gives CDR1 SGHVS, CDR2 FQNEAQ. The CDR3 contains 17 residues. The ends were cut back, 1 base at V and 3 bases at J, with 15 bases in the middle. CDR3 protein: CASSLVLGERYTGELFF. The CDR3 bases are TGTGCCAGCAGCTTAGTTTTGGGGGAGAGGTACACCGGGGAGCTGTTTTTT.

In this sample, this clonotype turned up many times. The V and J genes are TRBV7-2 and TRBJ1-4; D gene unclear. The CDR3 extends over 15 amino acids. Germline assignment: CDR1 SGHTA and CDR2 FQGNSA. The ends were cut back, 2 bases at V and 0 bases at J, with 7 bases in the middle. Here the CDR3 reads CASSLSAATNEKLFF. The CDR3, as DNA: TGTGCCAGCAGCTTATCGGCAGCAACTAATGAAAAACTGTTTTTT.

This clonotype was seen a handful of times. The chain is built from TRBV11-2 and TRBJ2-7, with D possibly matching TRBD2 (5 bases). The V gene lost 1 base and the J gene lost 5 bases, with 6 bases spanning the gap. Germline V gene sequence: CDR1 SGHAT, CDR2 FQNNGV. The CDR3 length is 12 residues. The CDR3 DNA is TGTGCCAGCAGCTTAGGAGGGAACGAGCAGTACTTC. It translates to CASSLGGNEQYF.

This clonotype has at least ten counts. This chain links TRBV12-3 or TRBV12-4 with TRBJ2-5; D not resolved. The length of the CDR3 is 14 residues. Trimming pared 1 base from V and 5 bases from J, leaving 11 bases between. CDR3 sequence: CASSLEGGLETQYF. The CDR3 DNA sequence: TGTGCCAGCAGTTTAGAGGGTGGGCTGGAGACCCAGTACTTC.

Concerning this clonotype: A much larger clonotype is one base distant, so this may be a read error. The rearrangement uses TRBV7-2 and TRBJ2-1, with 8 bases identical to TRBD1. CDR3 length: 15 residues. The germline gives CDR1 SGHTA, CDR2 FQGNSA. This CDR3 is CASSLKGQGAGERFF. For the CDR3, the DNA is TGTGCCAGCAGCTTAAAAGGACAGGGCGCGGGTGAGCGGTTCTTC.

This clonotype was recorded at least ten times. The genes are TRBV7-2 and TRBJ2-1; 7 bases are shared with TRBD1. Germline values: CDR1 SGHTA, CDR2 FQGNSA. This CDR3 is built from 16 residues. V was pared by 5 bases and J by 4 bases, with 11 bases of the junction left unmatched. The CDR3 DNA reads TGTGCCAGCAGCCAAAGACAGGGAACGGGGTACAATGAGCAGTTCTTC. This encodes CASSQRQGTGYNEQFF. Drawing the rest from reference TRBV7-2 and TRBJ2-1, the complete variable domain is GAGVSQSPSNKVTEKGKDVELRCDPISGHTALYWYRQSLGQGLEFLIYFQGNSAPDKSGLPSDRFSAERTGGSVSTLTIQRTQQEDSAVYLCASSQRQGTGYNEQFFGPGTRLTVL.

Ten or more counts support this clonotype. The chain links TRBV5-1 to TRBJ2-7, with D maybe TRBD1 (6 bases). The CDR3 runs 13 residues. V was cut by 3 bases and J by 6 bases, with 13 bases left in between. The V gene's germline CDR1 is SGHRS and CDR2 YFSETQ. In nucleotides, the CDR3 is TGCGCCAGCAGCTCAACAGGGATGAGCGAGCAGTACTTC. Its translation is CASSSTGMSEQYF.

The sample holds many counts of this clonotype. The J gene is TRBJ2-5, the V gene TRBV5-1; perhaps TRBD2 as D (5 bases). The germline CDR1 and CDR2 sequences are SGHRS and YFSETQ. The CDR3 has 14 residues. The ends were cut back, 1 base at V and 7 bases at J, with 14 bases in the middle. As DNA, the CDR3 is TGCGCCAGCAGCTTGATCACGGACTCGGGGACCCAGTACTTC. Its translation is CASSLITDSGTQYF.

This clonotype was observed at least ten times. The J gene is TRBJ1-5, the V gene TRBV6-1; D is ambiguous. Germline loops: CDR1 MNHNS, CDR2 SASEGT. The CDR3 loop spans 14 amino acids. V was clipped by 2 bases and J by 7 bases, with 12 bases between them. The CDR3 DNA is TGTGCCAGCAGTGAAAATCAAACACCCCAGCCCCAGCATTTT. Residues: CASSENQTPQPQHF.

This clonotype appeared many times. The rearrangement joins TRBV2 to TRBJ1-2; TRBD1 is a possible D gene (5 bases). Trimming pared 7 bases from V and 0 bases from J, leaving 18 bases between. The CDR3 runs to 16 residues. Germline CDR1 SNHLY, CDR2 FYNNEI. CDR3: CASTSRGGASNYGYTF. The CDR3 region has the DNA TGTGCCAGCACCTCACGGGGGGGAGCATCTAACTATGGCTACACCTTC.

There are many counts of this clonotype. The chain couples TRBV14 to TRBJ2-7, with 9 bases identical to TRBD2. V lost 4 bases to trimming and J lost 3 bases; unmatched junction nucleotides: 10. CDR3 size: 16 residues. Germline lookup yields CDR1 SGHDN and CDR2 FVKESK. CDR3: CASSRLGTSSFYEQYF. Written as DNA, the CDR3 is TGTGCCAGCAGCCGCCTCGGGACTAGCAGCTTCTACGAGCAGTACTTC.

In its sample, this clonotype was seen many times. The chain has TRBV18 and TRBJ2-2, with TRBD1 identical over 7 bases. Germline trimming cut 6 bases from V and 0 bases from J; bases unmatched to any gene: 13. The CDR3 consists of 18 residues. CDR1 is KGHSH, CDR2 LQKENI, per germline. CDR3 DNA sequence: TGTGCCAGCTCCCCCAAAGAAAACAGGGGATCGAACACCGGGGAGCTGTTTTTT. Translated, it gives CASSPKENRGSNTGELFF. Combining the CDR3 with reference TRBV18 and TRBJ2-2 gives the whole variable domain NAGVMQNPRHLVRRRGQEARLRCSPMKGHSHVYWYRQLPEEGLKFMVYLQKENIIDESGMPKERFSAEFPKEGPSILRIQQVVRGDSAAYFCASSPKENRGSNTGELFFGEGSRLTVL.

This clonotype was seen repeatedly, ten times or more. The chain links TRBV7-2 to TRBJ1-1; perhaps TRBD1 as D (5 bases). The germline V and J ends were trimmed by 5 bases and 4 bases, with 14 bases remaining between them. The CDR3 loop spans 14 amino acids. Germline V CDR1 and CDR2: SGHTA, FQGNSA. CDR3 protein: CASSNGGRVTEAFF. CDR3 sequence (DNA): TGTGCCAGCAGCAACGGGGGTAGGGTCACTGAAGCTTTCTTT.

This clonotype was seen at least ten times. The rearrangement uses TRBV5-1 and TRBJ2-3; tentative D call: TRBD2 (6 bases). The V and J ends lost 0 bases and 6 bases respectively, with 14 bases between them. Germline loops: CDR1 SGHRS, CDR2 YFSETQ. CDR3 size: 15 residues. The CDR3 spells CASSLEGAGIDTQYF. DNA for the CDR3: TGCGCCAGCAGCTTGGAGGGTGCGGGGATTGATACGCAGTATTTT. Full variable domain (remainder filled in from reference TRBV5-1 and TRBJ2-3): KAGVTQTPRYLIKTRGQQVTLSCSPISGHRSVSWYQQTPGQGLQFLFEYFSETQRNKGNFPGRFSGRQFSNSRSEMNVSTLELGDSALYLCASSLEGAGIDTQYFGPGTRLTVL.

The sample holds one count of this clonotype. A single base separates this from a much larger clone, so it may be a read error. The V and J genes are TRBV27 and TRBJ1-2, with D possibly TRBD1 on 5 matching bases. The CDR3 has 14 residues. Trimming shortened V by 2 bases and J by 12 bases, and 19 bases separated the two germline ends. Germline V gene lookup returns CDR1 MNHEY and CDR2 SMNVEV (reference sequence). The CDR3 loop reads CASSLDGLPRGHTF. CDR3 bases: TGTGCCAGCAGTTTAGACGGACTGCCTAGGGGCCACACCTTC.

This clonotype has ten or more counts. This chain connects TRBV7-2 to TRBJ2-7; D may be TRBD1 or TRBD2 (6 bases each). V was clipped by 3 bases and J by 7 bases, with 22 bases between them. Germline V CDR1 and CDR2: SGHTA, FQGNSA. CDR3 length: 16 amino acids. The DNA of the CDR3 is TGTGCCAGCAGCTTCCCCTTTGGGACACGGGGGAGTGAGCAGTACTTC. Its protein product is CASSFPFGTRGSEQYF.

This clonotype was observed at least ten times. The CDR3 loop is CASSVSYEQYF. The CDR3 nucleotides read TGTGCCAGCAGCGTCTCCTACGAGCAGTACTTC. The rearrangement joins TRBV7-2 to TRBJ2-7; D gene uncertain. Germline V gene data show CDR1 as SGHTA and CDR2 as FQGNSA. V lost 5 bases to trimming and J lost 0 bases, with 2 bases between them. There are 11 residues in the CDR3.

This clonotype was found many times. This chain connects TRBV12-3 or TRBV12-4 to TRBJ1-1; D uncertain. The CDR3 sequence is 13 residues long. V lost 5 bases and J 9 bases, leaving 16 bases between the germline ends. The CDR3 DNA reads TGTGCCAGCAGTCCTACACAAAGCAACAAAGCTTTCTTT. Protein sequence: CASSPTQSNKAFF.

This clonotype was seen ten or more times. V gene TRBV28 combines with J gene TRBJ2-1; 8 positions agree with TRBD2. The V segment lost 2 bases and the J segment 7 bases; nucleotides outside the gene matches: 7. The CDR3 covers 15 residues. The germline gives CDR1 MDHEN, CDR2 SYDVKM. The CDR3 protein is CASSLLSGRGNEQFF. DNA of the CDR3: TGTGCCAGCAGTTTACTAAGCGGGAGAGGAAATGAGCAGTTCTTC.

This clonotype came up many times. The rearrangement links TRBV15 to TRBJ1-1, with a tentative D call TRBD1 (5 bases). Germline lookup yields CDR1 LNHNV and CDR2 YYDKDF (reference sequence). The CDR3 totals 14 residues. Deletions cut 0 bases from V and 8 bases from J, with 13 bases between. Written as DNA, the CDR3 is TGTGCCACCAGCAGAGATCTCAGGGCAGTCGAAGCTTTCTTT. It is translated as CATSRDLRAVEAFF. Full variable domain (missing parts from reference TRBV15 and TRBJ1-1): DAMVIQNPRYQVTQFGKPVTLSCSQTLNHNVMYWYQQKSSQAPKLLFHYYDKDFNNEADTPDNFQSRRPNTSFCFLDIRSPGLGDTAMYLCATSRDLRAVEAFFGQGTRLTVV.

This clonotype was seen repeatedly, ten times or more. The rearrangement joins TRBV18 to TRBJ1-5, with a tentative D call TRBD1 (6 bases). There are 14 residues in the CDR3. CDR1 and CDR2 (germline): KGHSH, LQKENI. V was cut by 2 bases and J by 7 bases, with 12 bases left in between. The CDR3 reads CASSPSGGGQPQHF. The CDR3 DNA sequence: TGTGCCAGCTCACCATCGGGGGGCGGACAGCCCCAGCATTTT.